The clone carrying this T cell receptor beta chain came up once. The data were taken from a study of response to subunit inactivated influenza vaccine. MiXCR was run by TCRdb on the RT-PCR reads, yielding one entry per CDR3 protein. The data show more than 550,000 distinct CDR3 sequences, approximately 10% seen once. CDR1 is MDHEN and CDR2 is SYDVKM in the germline V gene. This CDR3 spans 16 amino acids. Trimming shortened V by 7 bases and J by 3 bases, and 20 bases separated the two germline ends. The sample was also reused in another study, on T cells expressing NK-cell markers. That work adds: With UMIs, 5'RACE template switching was used to make TCR beta cDNA.

The J gene is TRBJ2-3, the V gene TRBV28; the D gene is possibly TRBD1 (6 bases). The origin of this receptor is a man in his forties or fifties who received an inactivated influenza vaccine. Source: PBMCs from blood, taken on the day of vaccination. CDR3 DNA sequence: TGTGCCAGCAATACCCCCAGGGGTCTGAGAACAGATACGCAGTATTTT. Protein product: CASNTPRGLRTDTQYF.